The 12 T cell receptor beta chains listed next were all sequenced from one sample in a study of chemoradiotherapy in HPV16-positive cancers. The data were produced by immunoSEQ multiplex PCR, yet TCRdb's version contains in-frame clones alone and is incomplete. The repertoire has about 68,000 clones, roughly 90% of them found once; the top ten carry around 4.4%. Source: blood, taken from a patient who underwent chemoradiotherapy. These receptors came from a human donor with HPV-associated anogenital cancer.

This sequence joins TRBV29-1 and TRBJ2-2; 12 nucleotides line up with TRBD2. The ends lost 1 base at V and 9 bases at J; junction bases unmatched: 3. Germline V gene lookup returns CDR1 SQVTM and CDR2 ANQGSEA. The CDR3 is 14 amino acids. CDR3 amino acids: CSVEGLAGERELFF. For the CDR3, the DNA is TGCAGCGTTGAAGGACTAGCGGGAGAGAGGGAGCTGTTTTTT.

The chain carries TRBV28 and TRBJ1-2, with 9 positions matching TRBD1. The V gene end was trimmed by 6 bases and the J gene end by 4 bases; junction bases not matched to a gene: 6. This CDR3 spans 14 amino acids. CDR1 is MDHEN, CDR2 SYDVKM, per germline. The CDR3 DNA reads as TGTGCCAGCAGCGAAGCGACAGGGGGCTATGGCTACACCTTC. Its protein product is CASSEATGGYGYTF.

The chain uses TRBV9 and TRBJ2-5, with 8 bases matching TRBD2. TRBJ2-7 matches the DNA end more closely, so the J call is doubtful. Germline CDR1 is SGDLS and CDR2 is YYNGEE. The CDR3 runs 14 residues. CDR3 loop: CASSVSGGPYEQYF. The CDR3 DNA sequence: TGTGCCAGCAGCGTAAGCGGGGGCCCCTACGAGCAGTACTTC.

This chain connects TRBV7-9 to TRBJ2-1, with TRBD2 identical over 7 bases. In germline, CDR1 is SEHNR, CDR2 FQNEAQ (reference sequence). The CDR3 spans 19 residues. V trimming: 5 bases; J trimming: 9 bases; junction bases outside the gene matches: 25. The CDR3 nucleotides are TGTGCCAGCAGCCGAGCCGCGGGGGAACCCAAACTTGGAGCGGGTGAGCAGTTCTTC. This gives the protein CASSRAAGEPKLGAGEQFF.

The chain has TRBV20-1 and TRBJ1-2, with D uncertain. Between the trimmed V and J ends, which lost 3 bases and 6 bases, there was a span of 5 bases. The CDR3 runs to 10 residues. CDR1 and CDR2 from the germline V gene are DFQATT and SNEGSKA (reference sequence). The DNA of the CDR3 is TGCAGTGCTAGCCAGGATGGCTACACCTTC. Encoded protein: CSASQDGYTF.

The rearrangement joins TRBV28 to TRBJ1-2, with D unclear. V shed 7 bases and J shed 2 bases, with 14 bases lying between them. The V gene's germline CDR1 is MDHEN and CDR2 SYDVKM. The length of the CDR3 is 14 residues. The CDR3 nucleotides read TGTGCCAGCACCGTACGGACGGGGAACTATGGCTACACCTTC. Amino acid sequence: CASTVRTGNYGYTF.

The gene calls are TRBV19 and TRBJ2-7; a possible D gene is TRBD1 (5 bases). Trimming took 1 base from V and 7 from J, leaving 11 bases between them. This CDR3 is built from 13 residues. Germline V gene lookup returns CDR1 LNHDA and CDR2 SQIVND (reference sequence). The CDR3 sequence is CASSIGGLREQYF. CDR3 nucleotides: TGTGCCAGTAGTATAGGGGGCCTGCGAGAGCAGTACTTC.

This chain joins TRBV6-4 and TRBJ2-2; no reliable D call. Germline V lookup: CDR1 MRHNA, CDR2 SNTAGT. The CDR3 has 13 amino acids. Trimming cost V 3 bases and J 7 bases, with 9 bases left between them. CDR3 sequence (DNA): TGTGCCAGCAGTGATCAGGTCGGCGGGGAGCTGTTTTTT. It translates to CASSDQVGGELFF.

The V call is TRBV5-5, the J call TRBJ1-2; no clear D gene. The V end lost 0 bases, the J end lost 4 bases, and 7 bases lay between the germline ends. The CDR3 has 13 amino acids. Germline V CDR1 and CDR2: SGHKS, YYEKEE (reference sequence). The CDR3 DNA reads TGTGCCAGCAGCTTGGACAGTACCTATGGCTACACCTTC. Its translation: CASSLDSTYGYTF.

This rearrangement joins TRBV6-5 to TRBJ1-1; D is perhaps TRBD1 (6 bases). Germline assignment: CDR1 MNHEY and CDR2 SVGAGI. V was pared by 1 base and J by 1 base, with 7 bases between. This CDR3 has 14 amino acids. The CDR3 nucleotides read TGTGCCAGCAGTTACTTGGACAGGAACACTGAAGCTTTCTTT. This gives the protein CASSYLDRNTEAFF.

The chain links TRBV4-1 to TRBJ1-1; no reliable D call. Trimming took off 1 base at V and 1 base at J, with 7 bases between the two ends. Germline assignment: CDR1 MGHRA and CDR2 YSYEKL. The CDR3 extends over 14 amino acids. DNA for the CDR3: TGCGCCAGCAGCCAAGCCGAGGGGAACACTGAAGCTTTCTTT. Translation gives CASSQAEGNTEAFF.

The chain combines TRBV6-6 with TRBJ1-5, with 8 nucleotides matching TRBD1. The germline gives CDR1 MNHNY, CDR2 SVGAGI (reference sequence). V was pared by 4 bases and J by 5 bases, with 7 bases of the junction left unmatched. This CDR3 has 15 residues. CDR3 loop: CASSWQGAGYQPQHF. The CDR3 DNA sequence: TGTGCCAGCAGTTGGCAGGGGGCCGGATATCAGCCCCAGCATTTT.